This TCR beta chain was obtained from a study of cytomegalovirus exposure and HLA in healthy donors. Across the whole study: There were under 130 million unique TCR beta sequences, drawn from approximately 180 million T cells, in an earlier analysis. Clustering assigned 70% to 90% of the approximately 430 genotyped donors to the Caucasian-associated ancestry cluster.

Turning to this clone: Its antigen is unidentified.

Findings of the study overall: Indistinguishable V segments such as TRBV6-2 and TRBV6-3 were excluded.

The length of the CDR3 is 15 residues. The V gene end was trimmed by 5 bases and the J gene end by 5 bases; junction bases not matched to a gene: 8. Germline lookup yields CDR1 SGHTA and CDR2 FQGTGA. The PCR was carried out with 60 Vbeta primers and 13 Jbeta primers. The table came from immunoSEQ multiplex PCR; TCRdb's copy has only in-frame clones and leaves some out. Found here are roughly 120,000 clones, around 80% of them singletons; the top ten hold about 2.5%. Material for sequencing was PBMCs. This sequence was found in a woman between 40 and 55 years old in good health and CMV-seropositive. The rearrangement joins TRBV7-3 to TRBJ2-2; 7 bases are shared with TRBD1. The CDR3 region is CASSPRQGSTGELFF. The CDR3 DNA reads TGTGCCAGCAGCCCCAGACAGGGATCAACCGGGGAGCTGTTTTTT.